The T cell receptor (beta chain) under discussion was sequenced for a study of T cells after yellow fever vaccination. Notes on the study in general: Boosting was followed by the reappearance of most primary-vaccination clones (just under 98% CD4, about 90% CD8). CD4 and CD8 compartments shared a small share of clonotypes, likely from convergent recombination.

The J segment lost 2 bases and the V segment lost 5 bases, leaving 6 bases of the junction unmatched. The CDR3 runs 14 residues. Germline CDR1 SGHKS, CDR2 YYEKEE (reference sequence). About this clonotype: The antigen remains undetermined.

A single record per CDR3 protein comes from TCRdb applying MiXCR to the 5' RACE reads. The table has about 580,000 distinct CDR3 sequences, about a sixth seen once. Here the sequenced sample was PBMCs, taken around 5 days after the first yellow fever vaccination. The receptor's source is a man aged 18 to 35 who received the YFV17D yellow fever vaccine. The chain employs TRBV5-5 and TRBJ1-1, with 7 nucleotides matching TRBD1. DNA of the CDR3: TGTGCCAGCAGGGGAGGGACAGCCAACACTGAAGCTTTCTTT. Amino acid sequence: CASRGGTANTEAFF.